Shown below are 28 T cell receptor beta chains from a single sample sequenced in a study of naive and memory T cell subsets. These TCRs' antigens remain unknown. Broader study findings: A few larger clonotypes appeared in naive repertoires, especially CD8, possibly memory cells re-expressing CD45RA.

The beta constant-region primer was an equimolar mix of two oligonucleotides covering TRBC1 and TRBC2. Nested alpha and beta constant-region primers with the SP2 primer drove four PCR rounds on ligated cDNA. TCRdb recomputed calls from the UMI-ligation and nested PCR reads with MiXCR, one row per CDR3 protein. The sample has about 150,000 distinct CDR3 sequences; about 23% are singletons. Sequenced: naive CD4+ T cells from blood. These receptors came from a human donor in good health.

V is TRBV5-1 and J is TRBJ2-7, with TRBD2 matching 10 bases. Germline CDR1 SGHRS, CDR2 YFSETQ. This CDR3 is built from 15 residues. V lost 3 bases and J lost 1; bases outside the gene matches: 4. The CDR3 region is CASSSSGGISYEQYF. The CDR3 bases are TGCGCCAGCAGCTCTAGCGGGGGCATTTCCTACGAGCAGTACTTC. The full variable domain, its missing parts supplied by reference TRBV5-1 and TRBJ2-7, is KAGVTQTPRYLIKTRGQQVTLSCSPISGHRSVSWYQQTPGQGLQFLFEYFSETQRNKGNFPGRFSGRQFSNSRSEMNVSTLELGDSALYLCASSSSGGISYEQYFGPGTRLTVT.

The V gene is TRBV7-6, the J gene TRBJ1-1; D gene ambiguous. Germline V gene sequence: CDR1 SGHVS, CDR2 FNYEAQ. This CDR3 comprises 15 residues. V lost 1 base and J 5 bases, leaving 14 bases between the germline ends. The CDR3 sequence is CASSLDFRSGTEAFF. The CDR3 DNA follows: TGTGCCAGCAGCTTAGACTTCCGCTCGGGGACTGAAGCTTTCTTT.

The chain employs TRBV27 and TRBJ2-5, with TRBD1 identical over 12 bases. With 5 bases clipped from V and 9 bases from J, the junction kept 10 bases outside the gene matches. Germline V lookup: CDR1 MNHEY, CDR2 SMNVEV (reference sequence). CDR3 length: 15 amino acids. CDR3 region: CASSRDRGPRAPQYF. In DNA, the CDR3 is TGTGCCAGCAGTCGGGACAGGGGGCCGCGGGCGCCCCAGTACTTC.

This clonotype was seen only a few times. This chain connects TRBV2 to TRBJ2-3, with 7 bases lining up with TRBD1. V shed 2 bases and J 3 bases; nucleotides not matched to a gene: 8. Germline lookup yields CDR1 SNHLY and CDR2 FYNNEI. This CDR3 has 16 amino acids. The CDR3 coding sequence is TGTGCCAGCAGTGAAAGGCGAGGGGGCTGGACAGATACGCAGTATTTT. It encodes CASSERRGGWTDTQYF.

V and J are TRBV29-1 and TRBJ2-5, with 8 bases identical to TRBD2. J was trimmed by 5 bases and V by 4 bases; bases with no gene match: 6. Germline V gene lookup returns CDR1 SQVTM and CDR2 ANQGSEA. The CDR3 is 13 residues long. CDR3 in DNA: TGCAGCGTTGCCCTAAGACTAGCGGAGACCCAGTACTTC. It codes for CSVALRLAETQYF.

This clonotype was observed a few times. The chain links TRBV28 to TRBJ2-7; 7 nucleotides line up with TRBD2. Per germline, CDR1 MDHEN and CDR2 SYDVKM. Germline trimming cut 10 bases from V and 4 bases from J; bases unmatched to any gene: 16. CDR3 length: 15 residues. CDR3: CATRPWGLGGYEQYF. In DNA form, the CDR3 reads TGTGCCACCCGGCCTTGGGGCCTCGGGGGGTACGAGCAGTACTTC.

The chain is built from TRBV7-2 and TRBJ1-2, with 7 bases identical to TRBD1. V was pared by 3 bases and J by 7 bases, with 20 bases of the junction left unmatched. The germline V gene has CDR1 SGHTA and CDR2 FQGNSA. The CDR3 spans 18 residues. CDR3 coding DNA: TGTGCCAGCAGCTTCATTAATCCGGGACAGAGTGCTGGGGCTGGCTACACCTTC. Protein product: CASSFINPGQSAGAGYTF.

This clonotype was seen ten or more times. This chain connects TRBV10-3 to TRBJ2-7; 7 bases line up with TRBD1. This CDR3 region has 14 residues. Losses at the gene ends were 6 bases for V and 5 bases for J; bases not matched to a gene: 10. CDR1 and CDR2 from the germline V gene are ENHRY and SYGVKD. CDR3 DNA: TGTGCCATCAGAAGAGGACAGGTGGAAGACGAGCAGTACTTC. Translation: CAIRRGQVEDEQYF.

This chain links TRBV29-1 with TRBJ1-1; no firm D call. The CDR3 is 15 amino acids. V lost 2 bases and J 0 bases, leaving 13 bases between the germline ends. The germline gives CDR1 SQVTM, CDR2 ANQGSEA. The CDR3 protein is CSVERQEWMNTEAFF. CDR3 DNA: TGCAGCGTTGAACGGCAGGAGTGGATGAACACTGAAGCTTTCTTT.

There are a few counts of this clonotype. The chain links TRBV6-6 to TRBJ1-5; D not certain. In germline, CDR1 is MNHNY, CDR2 SVGAGI (reference sequence). This CDR3 contains 12 residues. V lost 5 bases to trimming and J lost 9 bases, with 11 bases between them. The CDR3 sequence is CASSEVVGPQHF. In DNA, the CDR3 is TGTGCCAGCAGTGAAGTAGTGGGGCCCCAGCATTTT.

This chain connects TRBV29-1 to TRBJ2-1, with 8 bases matching TRBD2. Looked up from germline, CDR1 is SQVTM and CDR2 is ANQGSEA. V was clipped by 5 bases and J by 0 bases; unmatched bases: 9. This CDR3 has 16 residues. This CDR3 is CSVRDIAGSSYNEQFF. For the CDR3, the DNA is TGCAGCGTTAGGGACATAGCGGGAAGCTCCTACAATGAGCAGTTCTTC.

The chain couples TRBV12-3 or TRBV12-4 to TRBJ2-1, with 11 nucleotides matching TRBD2. This CDR3 spans 15 amino acids. V shed 5 bases, J shed 6 bases, and the junction held 6 bases outside the gene matches. CDR3 amino acids: CASSPRLAGPNEQFF. DNA for the CDR3: TGTGCCAGCAGTCCAAGACTAGCGGGACCCAATGAGCAGTTCTTC.

The J gene is TRBJ2-7, the V gene TRBV29-1; TRBD2 aligns across 12 bases. Trimming took 4 bases from V and 6 from J; bases not matched to a gene: 7. CDR1 SQVTM and CDR2 ANQGSEA come from the germline V gene. The CDR3 extends over 14 amino acids. For the CDR3, the DNA is TGCAGCGTTGTCGGACTAGCGGGAATCGGCGAGCAGTACTTC. Protein: CSVVGLAGIGEQYF.

V and J are TRBV14 and TRBJ2-5; D gene unclear. The germline V gene encodes CDR1 SGHDN and CDR2 FVKESK. This CDR3 has 14 residues. Trimming cost V 0 bases and J 2 bases, with 7 bases left between them. As DNA, the CDR3 is TGTGCCAGCAGCCAAGACCTATTGCAAGAGACCCAGTACTTC. It specifies CASSQDLLQETQYF. The full variable domain, with the rest looked up from reference TRBV14 and TRBJ2-5, is EAGVTQFPSHSVIEKGQTVTLRCDPISGHDNLYWYRRVMGKEIKFLLHFVKESKQDESGMPNNRFLAERTGGTYSTLKVQPAELEDSGVYFCASSQDLLQETQYFGPGTRLLVL.

The chain recombines TRBV5-1 with TRBJ1-4, with 7 bases lining up with TRBD1. With V trimmed by 3 bases and J by 5 bases, 7 bases remained unmatched. The CDR3 loop spans 15 amino acids. The germline gives CDR1 SGHRS, CDR2 YFSETQ. The CDR3 sequence is CASSYSGTDNEKLFF. For the CDR3, the DNA is TGCGCCAGCAGCTACTCCGGGACAGACAATGAAAAACTGTTTTTT.

The sample holds a few counts of this clonotype. This rearrangement joins TRBV7-2 to TRBJ2-1; TRBD2 agrees at 10 bases. V lost 5 bases, J lost 13 bases, and 17 bases stayed unmatched. CDR1 is SGHTA, CDR2 FQGNSA, per germline. The CDR3 consists of 16 residues. CDR3 sequence reads: CASSGSGLASGGGQFF. The CDR3 bases are TGTGCCAGCAGCGGATCGGGACTAGCGAGCGGAGGAGGACAGTTCTTC.

This clonotype has ten or more counts. V usage is TRBV19 and J usage is TRBJ2-2, with 8 bases identical to TRBD1. The germline V gene encodes CDR1 LNHDA and CDR2 SQIVND (reference sequence). The V gene end was trimmed by 6 bases and the J gene end by 5 bases; junction bases not matched to a gene: 8. The CDR3 totals 15 residues. In DNA form, the CDR3 reads TGTGCCAGTAGAAAGGACAGGGTAGGGACCGGGGAGCTGTTTTTT. This translates into CASRKDRVGTGELFF.

This rearrangement joins TRBV28 to TRBJ1-5; D uncertain. Trimming removed 6 bases at V and 6 bases at J, with 12 bases between. The CDR3 runs to 13 residues. Germline values: CDR1 MDHEN, CDR2 SYDVKM. The CDR3, as DNA: TGTGCCAGCAGGACTCTGGGGAGTCAGCCCCAGCATTTT. It yields the protein CASRTLGSQPQHF.

This clonotype was counted between two and nine times. The chain joins TRBV5-1 to TRBJ2-2; 7 bases line up with TRBD1. CDR3 length equals 15 residues. Germline CDR1 and CDR2: SGHRS and YFSETQ. J gave up 0 bases and V 5 bases, and 4 bases lay outside the gene matches. The CDR3 here is CASRWGQTNTGELFF. Written as DNA, the CDR3 is TGCGCCAGCAGGTGGGGACAGACGAACACCGGGGAGCTGTTTTTT.

The J gene is TRBJ2-7, the V gene TRBV11-2; TRBD1 is a possible D gene (7 bases). The CDR3 contains 15 residues. Trimming pared 4 bases from V and 4 bases from J, leaving 17 bases between. CDR1 is SGHAT and CDR2 is FQNNGV in the germline V gene. The CDR3 protein is CASSSLTGREYEQYF. CDR3 in DNA: TGTGCCAGCAGCTCCTTGACAGGGCGGGAATACGAGCAGTACTTC.

A single count supports this clonotype. CDR3: CASSLGTSGAYNEQFF. DNA for the CDR3: TGCGCCAGCAGCCTAGGGACTAGCGGAGCCTACAATGAGCAGTTCTTC. V is TRBV5-1 and J is TRBJ2-1; 11 bases fit TRBD2. V trimming: 4 bases; J trimming: 2 bases; junction bases outside the gene matches: 5. The CDR3 extends over 16 amino acids. Germline assignment: CDR1 SGHRS and CDR2 YFSETQ.

This clonotype was detected only a few times. J is TRBJ1-5 and V is TRBV6-1; 9 nucleotides match TRBD1. The CDR3 totals 16 residues. The junction had 7 bases not matched to a gene; V was cut back by 6 bases and J by 1 base. Per germline, CDR1 MNHNS and CDR2 SASEGT. CDR3 sequence (DNA): TGTGCCAGCAGGATTGGACAGGGGTTGAGCAATCAGCCCCAGCATTTT. Translation gives CASRIGQGLSNQPQHF.

Many counts were recorded for this clonotype. The chain carries TRBV28 and TRBJ2-7; the D is unclear. V was pared by 3 bases and J by 5 bases, with 5 bases between. Per the germline V gene, CDR1 is MDHEN and CDR2 is SYDVKM. The CDR3 has 11 residues. The CDR3 here is CASSFLHEQYF. CDR3 bases: TGTGCCAGCAGTTTCTTGCACGAGCAGTACTTC.

The chain combines TRBV12-3 or TRBV12-4 with TRBJ1-5; no clear D gene. The V end lost 7 bases, the J end lost 4 bases, and 11 bases lay between the germline ends. There are 13 residues in the CDR3. The CDR3 sequence is CASTRQENQPQHF. The CDR3 coding sequence is TGTGCCAGCACCCGTCAGGAGAATCAGCCCCAGCATTTT.

The rearrangement joins TRBV6-5 to TRBJ1-6; 7 positions agree with TRBD1. Germline V CDR1 and CDR2: MNHEY, SVGAGI. The CDR3 contains 14 residues. J was trimmed by 9 bases and V by 4 bases; bases with no gene match: 6. CDR3 DNA sequence: TGTGCCAGCAGTTTCCGGGACAGACTTTCACCCCTCCACTTT. Translating it yields CASSFRDRLSPLHF.

CDR3 bases: TGCGCCAGCAGCTTGCCGTTAACAGGGGGCGCGAACACCGGGGAGCTGTTTTTT. It yields the protein CASSLPLTGGANTGELFF. The chain is built from TRBV5-1 and TRBJ2-2; 9 bases are a match to TRBD1. The CDR3 totals 18 residues. Germline CDR1 reads SGHRS; CDR2 reads YFSETQ. The V and J ends lost 1 base and 0 bases, in that order; junction bases with no gene match: 7.

The chain couples TRBV7-2 to TRBJ2-7, with D hard to call. V was cut by 1 base and J by 2 bases, with 9 bases left in between. Germline CDR1 and CDR2: SGHTA and FQGNSA. The CDR3 is 14 amino acids. CDR3: CASSLVRVPYEQYF. CDR3 in DNA: TGTGCCAGCAGCTTAGTCCGGGTTCCCTACGAGCAGTACTTC.

V gene TRBV28 combines with J gene TRBJ2-7; D perhaps matches TRBD2 (5 bases). The CDR3 is 15 residues long. V was pared by 4 bases and J by 7 bases, with 20 bases between. From germline, CDR1 is MDHEN and CDR2 SYDVKM. CDR3 residues: CASSSPGAALGEQYF. In DNA form, the CDR3 reads TGTGCCAGCAGTTCCCCCGGAGCGGCCTTGGGGGAGCAGTACTTC. Full variable domain (outside the CDR3, taken from reference TRBV28 and TRBJ2-7): DVKVTQSSRYLVKRTGEKVFLECVQDMDHENMFWYRQDPGLGLRLIYFSYDVKMKEKGDIPEGYSVSREKKERFSLILESASTNQTSMYLCASSSPGAALGEQYFGPGTRLTVT.